Following are 9 T cell receptor beta chains from one sample sequenced in a study of blood T cell repertoires in COVID-19. The table came from immunoSEQ multiplex PCR; TCRdb's copy has only in-frame clones and leaves some out. The table records 80,000 to 95,000 clones, 60% to 80% of them present only once. Sequences were obtained from peripheral blood. These TCRs come from a woman between 45 and 60 years old with acute or convalescent COVID-19.

The gene calls are TRBV5-6 and TRBJ1-4; 8 nucleotides line up with TRBD1. CDR1 SGHDT and CDR2 YYEEEE come from the germline V gene. CDR3 length: 14 residues. The J segment lost 14 bases and the V segment lost 5 bases, leaving 14 bases of the junction unmatched. In nucleotides, the CDR3 is TGTGCCAGCAGGTTACAGGGGGTCCAAGGAGAGCTGTTTTTT. As protein: CASRLQGVQGELFF.

CDR3 DNA: TGTGCCAGCAGCCGACGGAGAACAAGCTCCTATAATTCACCCCTCCACTTT. It yields the protein CASSRRRTSSYNSPLHF. The genes are TRBV5-8 and TRBJ1-6; D remains ambiguous. V shed 4 bases and J shed 0 bases, with 14 bases lying between them. The CDR3 consists of 17 residues. Germline V gene lookup returns CDR1 SGHTS and CDR2 YDEGEE.

This clone has just one count. The chain uses TRBV7-2 and TRBJ1-2; 9 bases agree with TRBD1. CDR3 length: 15 residues. Per germline, CDR1 SGHTA and CDR2 FQGNSA. V gave up 5 bases and J gave up 6 bases; unmatched junction bases: 10. The CDR3 loop is CASSPGQGGWNGYTF. CDR3 DNA: TGTGCCAGCAGCCCGGGACAGGGTGGGTGGAATGGCTACACCTTC. Drawing the rest from reference TRBV7-2 and TRBJ1-2, the complete variable domain is GAGVSQSPSNKVTEKGKDVELRCDPISGHTALYWYRQSLGQGLEFLIYFQGNSAPDKSGLPSDRFSAERTGGSVSTLTIQRTQQEDSAVYLCASSPGQGGWNGYTFGSGTRLTVV.

The chain combines TRBV4-1 with TRBJ1-1; 10 bases fit TRBD1. The germline V gene encodes CDR1 MGHRA and CDR2 YSYEKL. The CDR3 is 15 amino acids. V trimming: 3 bases; J trimming: 5 bases; junction bases outside the gene matches: 6. The CDR3 is CASSQIGTGATEAFF. The CDR3 DNA reads TGCGCCAGCAGCCAGATCGGGACAGGGGCGACTGAAGCTTTCTTT.

This chain uses TRBV9 with TRBJ2-2, with TRBD1 matching 7 bases. Germline V gene lookup returns CDR1 SGDLS and CDR2 YYNGEE. The trim removed 3 bases at V and 5 bases at J, leaving 10 bases unmatched. The length of the CDR3 is 16 residues. The CDR3 DNA reads TGTGCCAGCAGCGCCATGGACTCAGGGGGAACCGGGGAGCTGTTTTTT. Translated, it gives CASSAMDSGGTGELFF.

CDR3 in amino acids: CASSLEGQGNLVSLFF. Here the CDR3 DNA reads TGTGCCAGCAGCTTAGAGGGCCAGGGGAATCTAGTATCACTGTTTTTT. This sequence joins TRBV7-2 and TRBJ1-4; a weak D match, TRBD1 (6 bases). Germline-derived CDR1 and CDR2 are SGHTA and FQGNSA. The CDR3 extends over 16 amino acids. The germline V and J ends were trimmed by 1 base and 13 bases, with 22 bases remaining between them.

This clone was recorded a few times. The chain is built from TRBV7-9 and TRBJ1-4; D gene uncertain. This CDR3 has 14 residues. The V gene lost 5 bases and the J gene lost 0 bases, with 7 bases spanning the gap. Germline loops: CDR1 SEHNR, CDR2 FQNEAQ (reference sequence). The chain's CDR3 is CASSQAATNEKLFF. The CDR3 bases are TGTGCCAGCAGCCAAGCTGCAACTAATGAAAAACTGTTTTTT.

This clone is a singleton in its sample. The chain carries TRBV28 and TRBJ1-1; D gene unclear. This CDR3 has 16 residues. Trimming left V 4 bases short and J 1 base short, with 16 bases between. Germline V gene lookup returns CDR1 MDHEN and CDR2 SYDVKM. Here the CDR3 reads CASSSPTVKWNTEAFF. The CDR3 DNA reads TGTGCCAGCAGTTCCCCCACGGTCAAATGGAACACTGAAGCTTTCTTT.

The genes are TRBV7-2 and TRBJ2-3; TRBD2 agrees at 8 bases. V gave up 3 bases and J gave up 2 bases; unmatched junction bases: 10. From germline, CDR1 is SGHTA and CDR2 FQGNSA. CDR3 size: 17 residues. Here the CDR3 reads CASSLFGRGGFTDTQYF. CDR3 DNA sequence: TGTGCCAGCAGCTTGTTCGGTCGGGGGGGATTCACAGATACGCAGTATTTT.